The 14 T cell receptor beta chains below come from one sample, sequenced in a study of T cells after yellow fever vaccination. TCRdb redid the calling of the 5' RACE reads with MiXCR, one entry per CDR3 protein. Counted here are 300,000 to 400,000 distinct CDR3 sequences, roughly 8.6% occurring once; the ten biggest clones make up approximately 16%. The source material was PBMCs, sampled around 45 days after the first yellow fever vaccination. These receptors were collected from a man aged 18 to 35 who received the YFV17D yellow fever vaccine.

V is TRBV12-3 or TRBV12-4 and J is TRBJ1-1; D remains ambiguous. The CDR3 spans 13 residues. V was trimmed by 2 bases and J by 7 bases, leaving 11 bases between them. In nucleotides, the CDR3 is TGTGCCAGCAGTTTAACCCCGGGCCATGAAGCTTTCTTT. As protein: CASSLTPGHEAFF.

This clonotype was detected ten times or more. The chain combines TRBV7-2 with TRBJ2-5; 12 bases map to TRBD2. Per germline, CDR1 SGHTA and CDR2 FQGNSA. The J segment lost 2 bases and the V segment lost 2 bases, leaving 3 bases of the junction unmatched. The CDR3 consists of 16 residues. CDR3 residues: CASSLLAGGLQETQYF. The CDR3 coding sequence is TGTGCCAGCAGCTTACTAGCGGGGGGGTTACAAGAGACCCAGTACTTC.

This clonotype was recorded a few times. The CDR3 nucleotides are TGTGCCAGCAGCGCCGGACAGCTCTCTGGAAACACCATATATTTT. Amino acids: CASSAGQLSGNTIYF. V is TRBV5-4 and J is TRBJ1-3; D might be TRBD1 (6 bases). The CDR3 has 15 amino acids. Trimming took off 4 bases at V and 0 bases at J, with 11 bases between the two ends. The germline CDR1 and CDR2 sequences are SGHNT and YYREEE (reference sequence). The whole variable domain, remainder taken from reference TRBV5-4 and TRBJ1-3, is ETGVTQSPTHLIKTRGQQVTLRCSSQSGHNTVSWYQQALGQGPQFIFQYYREEENGRGNFPPRFSGLQFPNYSSELNVNALELDDSALYLCASSAGQLSGNTIYFGEGSWLTVV.

This clonotype has at least ten counts. This sequence joins TRBV4-2 and TRBJ2-1; 12 bases fit TRBD2. The trim removed 1 base at V and 5 bases at J, leaving 6 bases unmatched. Germline V gene data show CDR1 as LGHNA and CDR2 as YNFKEQ. The CDR3 spans 17 residues. The CDR3 sequence: CASSQALLAGGHNEQFF. The CDR3 coding sequence is TGTGCCAGCAGCCAAGCCTTACTAGCGGGGGGACACAATGAGCAGTTCTTC.

This clonotype has more than one count but fewer than ten. This chain connects TRBV7-3 to TRBJ2-2; no reliable D call. The CDR3 consists of 13 residues. V lost 2 bases, J lost 3 bases, and 4 bases lay in between. Per the germline V gene, CDR1 is SGHTA and CDR2 is FQGTGA. The CDR3 protein is CASSLFYTGELFF. CDR3 bases: TGTGCCAGCAGCTTATTTTACACCGGGGAGCTGTTTTTT. The entire variable domain, with the rest obtained from reference TRBV7-3 and TRBJ2-2, is as follows: GAGVSQTPSNKVTEKGKYVELRCDPISGHTALYWYRQSLGQGPEFLIYFQGTGAADDSGLPNDRFFAVRPEGSVSTLKIQRTERGDSAVYLCASSLFYTGELFFGEGSRLTVL.

The sample holds a few counts of this clonotype. The chain links TRBV7-8 to TRBJ2-7; no clear D gene. The V and J ends lost 5 bases and 0 bases respectively, with 17 bases between them. The germline CDR1 and CDR2 sequences are SGHVS and FQNEAQ. This CDR3 is built from 16 residues. CDR3 bases: TGTGCCAGCAGCGGCATAGTAGGGCGGAGCTCCTACGAGCAGTACGTC. As protein: CASSGIVGRSSYEQYV.

This clonotype has at least ten counts. The V gene is TRBV5-1, the J gene TRBJ2-3; possibly TRBD1 for D (5 bases). Germline CDR1 SGHRS, CDR2 YFSETQ. This CDR3 is built from 14 residues. V was pared by 4 bases and J by 4 bases, with 13 bases between. The CDR3 here is CASSVDTAADTQYF. In DNA form, the CDR3 reads TGCGCCAGCAGCGTGGACACCGCGGCAGATACGCAGTATTTT. Supplemented by reference TRBV5-1 and TRBJ2-3, the full variable domain reads KAGVTQTPRYLIKTRGQQVTLSCSPISGHRSVSWYQQTPGQGLQFLFEYFSETQRNKGNFPGRFSGRQFSNSRSEMNVSTLELGDSALYLCASSVDTAADTQYFGPGTRLTVL.

This rearrangement joins TRBV7-3 to TRBJ2-3; 11 bases agree with TRBD1. The junction had 12 bases not matched to a gene; V was cut back by 5 bases and J by 5 bases. The length of the CDR3 is 17 residues. Germline values: CDR1 SGHTA, CDR2 FQGTGA. Written as DNA, the CDR3 is TGTGCCAGCAGCCTATTCCCAGGACAGGGGGCGAGAGATACGCAGTATTTT. Translated: CASSLFPGQGARDTQYF.

In its sample, this clonotype was seen a few times. J is TRBJ2-2 and V is TRBV5-1, with a possible D match to TRBD2 (6 bases). The CDR3 sequence is 17 residues long. The germline gives CDR1 SGHRS, CDR2 YFSETQ. With 2 bases removed from V and 3 bases from J, the gap between germline ends came to 17 bases. The CDR3 bases are TGCGCCAGCAGCTTCGGTTCGGCGGGGCGATACACCGGGGAGCTGTTTTTT. Translated: CASSFGSAGRYTGELFF.

This clonotype was counted between two and nine times. V gene TRBV5-4 combines with J gene TRBJ2-2; a possible D gene is TRBD1 (5 bases). V was cut by 0 bases and J by 4 bases, with 16 bases left in between. CDR3 length equals 17 residues. From germline, CDR1 is SGHNT and CDR2 YYREEE (reference sequence). CDR3 sequence: CASSLVPSGAITGELFF. The DNA of the CDR3 is TGTGCCAGCAGCTTGGTTCCTAGTGGGGCGATCACCGGGGAGCTGTTTTTT.

This clonotype was picked up a small number of times. The chain carries TRBV12-3 or TRBV12-4 and TRBJ2-3; the match to TRBD1 covers 11 bases. J lost 5 bases, V lost 6 bases, and 7 bases had no gene match. This CDR3 is built from 15 residues. This chain's CDR3 is CASSIPGQGGDTQYF. In nucleotides, the CDR3 is TGTGCCAGCAGCATTCCGGGACAGGGGGGAGATACGCAGTATTTT.

There are many counts of this clonotype. J is TRBJ2-3 and V is TRBV20-1; maybe TRBD2 (5 bases). CDR1 is DFQATT and CDR2 is SNEGSKA in the germline V gene (reference sequence). This CDR3 is built from 12 residues. Trimming left V 5 bases short and J 5 bases short, with 11 bases between. In nucleotides, the CDR3 is TGCAGTGCTGGCGGGCGTGTAGATACGCAGTATTTT. Encoded protein: CSAGGRVDTQYF.

The V and J genes are TRBV12-3 or TRBV12-4 and TRBJ1-2; D possibly corresponds to TRBD1 (5 bases). Trimming took off 2 bases at V and 3 bases at J, with 10 bases between the two ends. CDR3 size: 14 residues. The CDR3 is CASSLIGGHYGYTF. The CDR3 coding sequence is TGTGCCAGCAGTTTAATCGGGGGACACTATGGCTACACCTTC.

The DNA of the CDR3 is TGTGCCAGCAAACGCCCCTCCTACAATGAGCAGTTCTTC. Protein sequence: CASKRPSYNEQFF. The chain couples TRBV7-9 to TRBJ2-1; D gene unclear. V was trimmed by 7 bases and J by 0 bases, leaving 7 bases between them. CDR1 is SEHNR, CDR2 FQNEAQ, per germline (reference sequence). The CDR3 extends over 13 amino acids. Full variable domain (outside the CDR3, taken from reference TRBV7-9 and TRBJ2-1): DTGVSQNPRHKITKRGQNVTFRCDPISEHNRLYWYRQTLGQGPEFLTYFQNEAQLEKSRLLSDRFSAERPKGSFSTLEIQRTEQGDSAMYLCASKRPSYNEQFFGPGTRLTVL.